The present entry profiles one TCR beta chain with its context. The antigen it recognizes is unknown. No base-level quality is on record; no much larger clone is a single base apart. This entry belongs to a study of blood T cell repertoires in COVID-19 (dated by TCRdb to 2018 to 2021). With regard to the full study: Samples covering the acute and convalescent phases of COVID-19 were provided by collaborators in the United States, Italy and Spain. The material from the prospective study consisted of cDNA or gDNA derived from T cells, B-cell-depleted T cells, or PBMCs. Subjects who had been exposed to COVID-19, were actively infected with it, or had recovered from it provided the deeply sampled blood TCRbeta repertoires that made up the dataset. The repertoires were made available in a free public database intended to serve as a resource for research on the immune response to SARS-CoV-2. The samples were drawn from two sources: the first 160 participants of the ongoing ImmuneRACE study, and 1,000 to 1,500 subjects contributed by 6 global collaborators. Nearly every sample came with metadata listing a de-identified subject ID, COVID-19 status, age in years and sex. Where HLA class I and class II types were available, the types were taken from metadata supplied by the sample provider, not from assay-based typing. Results the study describes overall, beyond this receptor: How much clinical and demographic metadata was included differed by source and by participant, and the metadata was provided uncurated.

The collaborating institutions used their own protocols to collect whole blood in K2EDTA tubes. For TCRbeta analysis, collaborators shipped samples in one of three forms: frozen whole blood, isolated PBMCs, or DNA extracted from either of those sample types. V trim: 3 bases; J trim: 7 bases; unmatched bases: 11. The cysteine opens and the phenylalanine closes a CDR3 of 17 amino acids. Only CDR3 DNA remains: 51 bases, in frame from the first base. According to the germline V gene, CDR1 reads KGHDR and CDR2 reads SFDVKD. The immunoSEQ Assay, a bias-controlled multiplex PCR, was used to amplify TCRbeta CDR3 regions from genomic DNA. The original pipeline was this. Within the assay, amplification of reference gene primers was used to estimate how many nucleated cells each sample contained. Sequence reads were collapsed and filtered to measure the absolute abundance of every unique TCRbeta CDR3 rearrangement. For each sample, productive Simpson clonality was calculated by taking the square root of Simpson's diversity index across productive rearrangements. Drawn from immuneACCESS, this table holds only the in-frame rearrangements with V and J called that TCRdb kept. Clones are partly lost; checked studies trace under half to an unresolved V gene and leave the rest unexplained. The V and J calls and the clone size are those of that table, but D and trimming were determined from the DNA. Counted in this sample were roughly 34,000 clones; roughly 75% of them appeared once. The top ten hold about 15% of the sample.

Sequences were obtained from peripheral blood. Rearrangement joined TRBV24-1 to TRBJ2-1, with 10 junctional bases fitting TRBD2. The TCR sequence derives from a man older than 75 with active or convalescent COVID-19. The CDR3 reads as follows: CATSDQEGNSGRNEQFF. The DNA reads TGTGCCACCAGTGATCAGGAGGGGAATAGCGGGAGGAATGAGCAGTTCTTC.